One and the same sample provided the 21 T cell receptor beta chains below, sequenced in a study of blood T cell repertoires in COVID-19. Repertoires were generated with immunoSEQ multiplex PCR, while TCRdb's copy carries only in-frame clones and drops some. This sample has about 160,000 clones, with roughly four fifths found just once. Specimen: peripheral blood. Receptor source: a woman of 80 years or more with acute or convalescent COVID-19.

The rearrangement links TRBV7-2 to TRBJ1-5; 9 nucleotides line up with TRBD1. The CDR3 has 15 amino acids. Germline lookup yields CDR1 SGHTA and CDR2 FQGNSA. V was pared by 1 base and J by 7 bases, with 5 bases of the junction left unmatched. The CDR3 loop reads CASSLGGQGKQPQHF. The CDR3 DNA follows: TGTGCCAGCAGCTTAGGGGGACAGGGAAAACAGCCCCAGCATTTT.

The rearrangement joins TRBV27 to TRBJ1-1; 8 nucleotides agree with TRBD1. Unmatched junction bases numbered 9, after V lost 10 bases and J lost 8 bases. Germline V lookup: CDR1 MNHEY, CDR2 SMNVEV (reference sequence). The CDR3 is 12 amino acids. The CDR3 loop is CATIGDRSEAFF. CDR3 DNA sequence: TGTGCCACCATAGGGGACAGGTCAGAAGCTTTCTTT.

The chain links TRBV29-1 to TRBJ2-3, with a tentative D call TRBD2 (6 bases). The V and J ends lost 3 bases and 9 bases respectively, with 13 bases between them. The germline V gene encodes CDR1 SQVTM and CDR2 ANQGSEA. This CDR3 comprises 12 residues. CDR3 DNA sequence: TGCAGCGTTGAGCACGGCGGGAACACGCAGTATTTT. This sequence encodes CSVEHGGNTQYF.

The chain links TRBV19 to TRBJ2-7, with 11 bases identical to TRBD2. The CDR3 runs to 15 residues. The V gene's germline CDR1 is LNHDA and CDR2 SQIVND (reference sequence). V gave up 6 bases and J gave up 3 bases; unmatched junction bases: 7. The CDR3 loop is CASRMGLAESYEQYF. The CDR3 DNA follows: TGTGCCAGTAGAATGGGACTAGCGGAGAGCTACGAGCAGTACTTC.

The chain recombines TRBV5-1 with TRBJ2-3, with D possibly matching TRBD2 (6 bases). Per germline, CDR1 SGHRS and CDR2 YFSETQ. The CDR3 covers 19 residues. V was cut by 0 bases and J by 6 bases, with 26 bases left in between. This CDR3 reads CASSLEGGGVRGTSDTQYF. The CDR3 DNA sequence: TGCGCCAGCAGCTTGGAAGGTGGCGGGGTCCGAGGTACCTCTGATACGCAGTATTTT.

This clone was recorded only once. This chain joins TRBV7-9 and TRBJ1-4, with unresolved D. The CDR3 is 16 amino acids. The V gene's germline CDR1 is SEHNR and CDR2 FQNEAQ (reference sequence). The V and J ends lost 1 base and 7 bases respectively, with 16 bases between them. CDR3 sequence reads: CASSLDQGRESEKLFF. Here the CDR3 DNA reads TGTGCCAGCAGCTTAGATCAAGGGAGGGAAAGTGAAAAACTGTTTTTT.

The rearrangement uses TRBV5-6 and TRBJ2-1; TRBD2 matches 8 bases. Germline V gene lookup returns CDR1 SGHDT and CDR2 YYEEEE. The CDR3 sequence is 14 residues long. V was pared by 4 bases and J by 4 bases, with 4 bases of the junction left unmatched. Here the CDR3 reads CASSRLASYNEQFF. The CDR3 DNA is TGTGCCAGCAGCAGACTAGCGTCATACAATGAGCAGTTCTTC.

CDR3 coding DNA: TGTGCCAGCAGTGAAAATGGGCAGGGAGGATCACCCCTCCACTTT. This sequence encodes CASSENGQGGSPLHF. The rearrangement joins TRBV6-1 to TRBJ1-6; tentatively, D is TRBD1 (5 bases). Per the germline V gene, CDR1 is MNHNS and CDR2 is SASEGT. The CDR3 consists of 15 residues. The V end was cut by 2 bases, the J end by 10 bases, with 15 bases between.

The chain is built from TRBV27 and TRBJ2-7; 10 nucleotides align to TRBD2. Germline V gives CDR1 MNHEY, CDR2 SMNVEV (reference sequence). Trimming at V came to 6 bases and at J to 1 base, leaving 6 bases not matched to a gene. The CDR3 spans 15 residues. The CDR3 bases are TGTGCCAGCAGAGAAACTAGCGGGACTTCCTACGAGCAGTACTTC. It is translated as CASRETSGTSYEQYF.

This clone was seen once. This chain links TRBV5-1 with TRBJ2-2; TRBD1 might be the D (5 bases). The CDR3 loop spans 15 amino acids. Germline values: CDR1 SGHRS, CDR2 YFSETQ. V dropped 0 bases and J dropped 5 bases, with 11 bases sitting between them. The CDR3 DNA follows: TGCGCCAGCAGCTTGGCCGCAGCAGGGACCGGGGAGCTGTTTTTT. Translation: CASSLAAAGTGELFF.

The rearrangement uses TRBV5-1 and TRBJ1-4; D is possibly TRBD1 (6 bases). V lost 0 bases to trimming and J lost 6 bases, with 18 bases between them. Germline CDR1 is SGHRS and CDR2 is YFSETQ. The CDR3 consists of 17 residues. The CDR3 region has the DNA TGCGCCAGCAGCTTGGGAGGATGGGGAAAGGGGGATGAAAAACTGTTTTTT. Amino acids: CASSLGGWGKGDEKLFF.

This sequence joins TRBV7-6 and TRBJ2-5; 8 positions agree with TRBD1. The V gene end was trimmed by 5 bases and the J gene end by 5 bases; junction bases not matched to a gene: 7. This CDR3 has 14 amino acids. CDR1 is SGHVS and CDR2 is FNYEAQ in the germline V gene. For the CDR3, the DNA is TGTGCCAGCAGCACGCGACAGGGGTGGGAGACCCAGTACTTC. The encoded protein is CASSTRQGWETQYF.

This chain's CDR3 is CATSNRGGTEAFF. The CDR3 nucleotides are TGTGCCACCAGTAACAGGGGGGGCACTGAAGCTTTCTTT. The rearrangement joins TRBV24-1 to TRBJ1-1; 8 bases align to TRBD1. Germline loops: CDR1 KGHDR, CDR2 SFDVKD. This CDR3 has 13 residues. Unmatched junction bases numbered 3, after V lost 6 bases and J lost 4 bases.

The chain employs TRBV9 and TRBJ1-2; weak D call: TRBD1 (6 bases). This CDR3 contains 12 residues. With 4 bases removed from V and 8 bases from J, the gap between germline ends came to 12 bases. Germline CDR1 reads SGDLS; CDR2 reads YYNGEE. The chain's CDR3 is CASSPQGGGYTF. DNA of the CDR3: TGTGCCAGCAGCCCACAGGGCGGGGGCTACACCTTC.

The rearrangement links TRBV19 to TRBJ2-2; possible D gene TRBD2, 6 bases. The germline V gene has CDR1 LNHDA and CDR2 SQIVND (reference sequence). The CDR3 covers 14 residues. Trimming removed 7 bases from V and 3 bases from J, with 12 bases in between. This chain's CDR3 is CASIKGRHTGELFF. CDR3 sequence (DNA): TGTGCCAGTATTAAAGGGAGGCACACCGGGGAGCTGTTTTTT.

The chain uses TRBV5-1 and TRBJ2-1, with a possible D match to TRBD2 (5 bases). With 4 bases removed from V and 0 bases from J, the gap between germline ends came to 11 bases. Per the germline V gene, CDR1 is SGHRS and CDR2 is YFSETQ. The CDR3 covers 15 residues. The CDR3 sequence: CASSSTGSSYNEQFF. CDR3 coding DNA: TGCGCCAGCAGCAGCACGGGGAGCTCCTACAATGAGCAGTTCTTC.

This clone was seen a few times. The rearrangement joins TRBV5-6 to TRBJ1-5; 8 bases align to TRBD1. Germline V gene sequence: CDR1 SGHDT, CDR2 YYEEEE. The CDR3 runs 19 residues. Trimming removed 4 bases from V and 2 bases from J; junction bases left unmatched: 17. CDR3 amino acids: CASSPFSGQGVGGNQPQHF. DNA of the CDR3: TGTGCCAGCAGCCCCTTTAGCGGACAGGGCGTCGGGGGCAATCAGCCCCAGCATTTT.

The chain carries TRBV18 and TRBJ1-4, with D perhaps matching TRBD1 (6 bases). The CDR3 spans 13 residues. Germline CDR1 is KGHSH and CDR2 is LQKENI. Between the trimmed V and J ends, which lost 3 bases and 5 bases, there was a span of 7 bases. The CDR3 DNA follows: TGTGCCAGCTCACCCGGGACAAATGAAAAACTGTTTTTT. This sequence encodes CASSPGTNEKLFF.

V usage is TRBV5-1 and J usage is TRBJ2-1; D is perhaps TRBD2 (5 bases). V was cut by 2 bases and J by 5 bases, with 8 bases left in between. CDR3 length: 13 amino acids. Germline V gene lookup returns CDR1 SGHRS and CDR2 YFSETQ. The CDR3 reads CASSFQADNEQFF. DNA for the CDR3: TGCGCCAGCAGCTTTCAAGCGGACAATGAGCAGTTCTTC.

This chain connects TRBV5-1 to TRBJ2-1, with D possibly being TRBD1 (6 bases). Trimming removed 4 bases from V and 6 bases from J, with 20 bases in between. The CDR3 length is 16 residues. Germline values: CDR1 SGHRS, CDR2 YFSETQ. Here the CDR3 reads CASSQGNGVGSNEQFF. Here the CDR3 DNA reads TGCGCCAGCAGCCAGGGGAACGGGGTGGGATCCAATGAGCAGTTCTTC.

Remarks on this clone: Other DNA sequences from this sample encode an identical CDR3 as well. V is TRBV3-1 (or the pseudogene TRBV3-2) and J is TRBJ1-3, with D unresolved. In germline, CDR1 is LGHDT, CDR2 YNNKEL (reference sequence). Trimming left V 1 base short and J 0 bases short, with 7 bases between. This CDR3 comprises 15 residues. This chain's CDR3 is CASSQGSRSGNTIYF. The CDR3 coding sequence is TGTGCCAGCAGCCAAGGGAGTCGCTCTGGAAACACCATATATTTT.